The rows below give T cell receptor beta chains drawn from one sample of a study of cytomegalovirus exposure and HLA in healthy donors. Libraries were prepared by immunoSEQ multiplex PCR; TCRdb keeps only in-frame clonotypes and omits some of them. The sample holds about 110,000 clones, approximately 70% seen once. Sequenced material: PBMCs. Source of these receptors: a woman aged 25 to 39 in good health and CMV-seronegative. CDR3s include the opening cysteine and the closing phenylalanine or tryptophan. D genes are given only for firm matches. For some rows the clone size is stated as once, few or many, or as a class when expanded; others skip it.

V: TRBV29-1; size: NA; D: TRBD1; J: TRBJ1-2; CDR3: CSVNLGQGRGYTF; DNA: TGCAGCGTTAACCTAGGACAGGGCCGCGGCTACACCTTC
V: TRBV2; size: NA; D: TRBD2; J: TRBJ2-1; CDR3: CASSDGAGGSYNEQFF; DNA: TGTGCCAGCAGTGACGGAGCGGGAGGGAGCTACAATGAGCAGTTCTTC
V: TRBV5-6; size: NA; D: NA; J: TRBJ1-4; CDR3: CASSPGTNWEKLFF; DNA: TGTGCCAGCAGCCCCGGGACAAACTGGGAAAAACTGTTTTTT
V: TRBV19; size: NA; D: NA; J: TRBJ1-1; CDR3: CASSTQTGPEAFF; DNA: TGTGCCAGTAGTACTCAGACAGGCCCTGAAGCTTTCTTT
V: TRBV7-9; size: NA; D: TRBD1; J: TRBJ1-1; CDR3: CASSPQGQVNTEAFF; DNA: TGTGCCAGCAGCCCGCAGGGACAGGTGAACACTGAAGCTTTCTTT
V: TRBV13; size: NA; D: NA; J: TRBJ1-1; CDR3: CASSLPPDPGASEAFF; DNA: TGTGCCAGCAGCTTACCTCCCGACCCGGGAGCGAGTGAAGCTTTCTTT
V: TRBV4-1; size: NA; D: NA; J: TRBJ2-6; CDR3: CASSPQPTGPTGANVLTF; DNA: TGCGCCAGCAGCCCTCAACCGACAGGTCCTACTGGGGCCAACGTCCTGACTTTC
V: TRBV6-4; size: NA; D: NA; J: TRBJ2-3; CDR3: CASRLDGVSTDTQYF; DNA: TGTGCCAGCAGACTCGACGGGGTTAGCACAGATACGCAGTATTTT
V: TRBV19; size: NA; D: TRBD2; J: TRBJ2-2; CDR3: CASRGTSYTGELFF; DNA: TGTGCCAGTAGGGGGACTAGCTACACCGGGGAGCTGTTTTTT
V: TRBV19; size: NA; D: NA; J: TRBJ2-5; CDR3: CASSIAGVETQYF; DNA: TGTGCCAGTAGTATAGCGGGAGTGGAGACCCAGTACTTC
V: TRBV12-5; size: few; D: TRBD1; J: TRBJ1-5; CDR3: CASGLEHTGVWGNQPQHF; DNA: TGTGCTAGTGGTTTGGAGCATACAGGGGTCTGGGGCAATCAGCCCCAGCATTTT
V: TRBV18; size: NA; D: NA; J: TRBJ1-1; CDR3: CASSLTEGFDTEAFF; DNA: TGTGCCAGCTCTCTCACCGAGGGATTTGACACTGAAGCTTTCTTT
V: TRBV6-5; size: NA; D: NA; J: TRBJ1-2; CDR3: CASSYSSGTEGYTF; DNA: TGTGCCAGCAGTTACTCGAGCGGGACGGAAGGCTACACCTTC
V: TRBV10-3; size: NA; D: NA; J: TRBJ1-5; CDR3: CAISESTINQPQHF; DNA: TGTGCCATCAGTGAGTCGACTATCAATCAGCCCCAGCATTTT
V: TRBV7-3; size: once; D: TRBD1; J: TRBJ2-3; CDR3: CASSLSIRGTDTQYF; DNA: TGTGCCAGCAGCTTAAGTATCAGGGGGACAGATACGCAGTATTTT
V: TRBV29-1; size: NA; D: NA; J: TRBJ1-2; CDR3: CSVGPELTPYGYTF; DNA: TGCAGCGTTGGGCCAGAATTAACCCCCTATGGCTACACCTTC
V: TRBV5-4; size: NA; D: TRBD2; J: TRBJ2-2; CDR3: CASSQWGLGAIGELFF; DNA: TGTGCCAGCTCTCAATGGGGACTAGGCGCTATCGGGGAGCTGTTTTTT
V: TRBV11-3; size: NA; D: TRBD1; J: TRBJ2-7; CDR3: CASSDIGQGNSYEQYF; DNA: TGTGCCAGCAGCGATATCGGACAGGGAAACTCCTACGAGCAGTACTTC
V: TRBV6-1; size: NA; D: TRBD1; J: TRBJ1-5; CDR3: CASSSGTGGSQPQHF; DNA: TGTGCCAGCAGTAGCGGGACAGGGGGCAGTCAGCCCCAGCATTTT
V: TRBV19; size: NA; D: NA; J: TRBJ1-1; CDR3: CASTTGNTEAFF; DNA: TGTGCCAGTACGACGGGGAACACTGAAGCTTTCTTT
V: TRBV5-1; size: once; D: TRBD2; J: TRBJ2-7; CDR3: CASSPWTSGGVYEQYF; DNA: TGCGCCAGCAGCCCCTGGACTAGCGGGGGAGTCTACGAGCAGTACTTC
V: TRBV7-3; size: NA; D: NA; J: TRBJ1-2; CDR3: CASSSTGRNYGYTF; DNA: TGTGCCAGCAGCTCCACCGGGAGAAACTATGGCTACACCTTC
V: TRBV4-1; size: NA; D: NA; J: TRBJ2-7; CDR3: CASSDAGEQYF; DNA: TGCGCCAGCAGCGACGCGGGCGAGCAGTACTTC
V: TRBV9; size: once; D: TRBD2; J: TRBJ2-1; CDR3: CASSVDNLAGDEQFF; DNA: TGTGCCAGCAGCGTAGATAATCTAGCGGGCGATGAGCAGTTCTTC
V: TRBV5-1; size: NA; D: NA; J: TRBJ2-5; CDR3: CASSPRDQETQYF; DNA: TGCGCCAGCAGCCCCCGGGACCAAGAGACCCAGTACTTC
V: TRBV25-1; size: NA; D: TRBD1; J: TRBJ1-1; CDR3: CASSVGQGSEAFF; DNA: TGTGCCAGCAGTGTTGGACAGGGATCCGAAGCTTTCTTT
V: TRBV30; size: NA; D: NA; J: TRBJ2-5; CDR3: CAWRMIARETQYF; DNA: TGTGCCTGGAGGATGATAGCACGAGAGACCCAGTACTTC
V: TRBV4-3; size: few; D: NA; J: TRBJ1-6; CDR3: CASSQRGGRNSPLHF; DNA: TGCGCCAGCAGCCAGAGGGGGGGGCGTAATTCACCCCTCCACTTT
V: TRBV2; size: few; D: TRBD2; J: TRBJ2-1; CDR3: CASSGVSGWLNEQFF; DNA: TGTGCCAGCAGTGGGGTTAGCGGGTGGCTAAATGAGCAGTTCTTC
V: TRBV6-6; size: NA; D: TRBD1; J: TRBJ2-7; CDR3: CASSLQGIQREQYF; DNA: TGTGCCAGCAGCTTACAGGGGATACAACGTGAGCAGTACTTC
V: TRBV10-3; size: NA; D: NA; J: TRBJ1-2; CDR3: CAISESNGQFDYGYTF; DNA: TGTGCCATCAGTGAGTCAAACGGACAGTTTGACTATGGCTACACCTTC
V: TRBV6-1; size: once; D: TRBD1; J: TRBJ2-5; CDR3: CASSEGPVLTGGRETQYF; DNA: TGTGCCAGCAGTGAAGGTCCGGTCTTGACAGGGGGTAGAGAGACCCAGTACTTC
V: TRBV25-1; size: NA; D: NA; J: TRBJ1-1; CDR3: CASRAPGLRAEAFF; DNA: TGTGCCAGCAGGGCGCCCGGGTTGAGGGCTGAAGCTTTCTTT
V: TRBV7-9; size: NA; D: TRBD1; J: TRBJ2-7; CDR3: CASSPQTGDPYEQYF; DNA: TGTGCCAGCAGCCCCCAGACAGGGGACCCCTACGAGCAGTACTTC
V: TRBV29-1; size: NA; D: NA; J: TRBJ2-7; CDR3: CSVALAGDGPGEQYF; DNA: TGCAGCGTTGCTCTGGCAGGGGACGGGCCCGGCGAGCAGTACTTC
V: TRBV27; size: NA; D: TRBD1; J: TRBJ2-7; CDR3: CASSLSRDRGYYEQYF; DNA: TGTGCCAGCAGTTTATCCCGGGACAGGGGTTACTACGAGCAGTACTTC
V: TRBV28; size: NA; D: TRBD1; J: TRBJ2-7; CDR3: CASSLTNRGGQYF; DNA: TGTGCCAGCAGTTTAACTAACAGGGGTGGGCAGTACTTC
V: TRBV29-1; size: few; D: TRBD1; J: TRBJ2-3; CDR3: CSGDRGGYTQYF; DNA: TGCAGCGGGGACAGGGGAGGGTATACGCAGTATTTT
V: TRBV10-3; size: NA; D: TRBD2; J: TRBJ2-3; CDR3: CAIRNSGSTDTQYF; DNA: TGTGCCATCAGAAATAGCGGGAGCACAGATACGCAGTATTTT
V: TRBV19; size: NA; D: NA; J: TRBJ2-3; CDR3: CASSWTGQSDTQYF; DNA: TGTGCCAGTAGTTGGACGGGACAATCAGATACGCAGTATTTT
V: TRBV4-2; size: NA; D: NA; J: TRBJ2-2; CDR3: CASSTEGADTGELFF; DNA: TGTGCCAGCAGCACCGAAGGAGCGGATACCGGGGAGCTGTTTTTT
V: TRBV7-2; size: NA; D: TRBD1; J: TRBJ1-4; CDR3: CASSSRDREFEKLFF; DNA: TGTGCCAGCAGCTCAAGGGACAGGGAATTCGAAAAACTGTTTTTT
V: TRBV6-1; size: NA; D: TRBD1; J: TRBJ2-3; CDR3: CASQDRLTDTQYF; DNA: TGTGCCAGCCAGGACAGGCTCACAGATACGCAGTATTTT
V: TRBV7-2; size: NA; D: NA; J: TRBJ1-1; CDR3: CASSPEPSNTEAFF; DNA: TGTGCCAGCAGCCCGGAGCCCAGTAACACTGAAGCTTTCTTT
V: TRBV27; size: NA; D: NA; J: TRBJ1-1; CDR3: CASKDGRGNTEAFF; DNA: TGTGCCAGCAAAGACGGGAGGGGGAACACTGAAGCTTTCTTT
V: TRBV4-3; size: few; D: NA; J: TRBJ1-2; CDR3: CASSQDDSAGRGYTF; DNA: TGCGCCAGCAGCCAAGATGATTCGGCGGGTAGGGGCTACACCTTC
V: TRBV14; size: NA; D: TRBD1; J: TRBJ2-7; CDR3: CASSQGVSRGHRYEQYF; DNA: TGTGCCAGCAGCCAAGGAGTCTCCAGGGGGCACAGATACGAGCAGTACTTC
V: TRBV5-4; size: NA; D: NA; J: TRBJ1-4; CDR3: CASSLRGWGRSEKLFF; DNA: TGTGCCAGCAGCCTTCGGGGGTGGGGGAGGTCTGAAAAACTGTTTTTT
V: TRBV27; size: few; D: NA; J: TRBJ1-2; CDR3: CASSFGSDYGYTF; DNA: TGTGCCAGCAGTTTCGGGAGCGACTATGGCTACACCTTC
V: TRBV11-3; size: NA; D: NA; J: TRBJ1-1; CDR3: CASGREDTEAFF; DNA: TGTGCCAGCGGCCGGGAAGACACTGAAGCTTTCTTT
V: TRBV9; size: NA; D: TRBD2; J: TRBJ2-1; CDR3: CASRGGSAGEQFF; DNA: TGTGCCAGCAGGGGCGGGAGTGCTGGGGAGCAGTTCTTC
V: TRBV13; size: NA; D: TRBD1; J: TRBJ1-5; CDR3: CASSLGDRGVQPQHF; DNA: TGTGCCAGCAGCTTAGGTGACAGGGGGGTCCAGCCCCAGCATTTT
V: TRBV19; size: NA; D: TRBD2; J: TRBJ2-1; CDR3: CASTRLAGAWGNEQFF; DNA: TGTGCCAGTACGAGGTTAGCGGGTGCTTGGGGCAATGAGCAGTTCTTC
V: TRBV6-6; size: few; D: NA; J: TRBJ1-1; CDR3: CASSTRGQLNTEAFF; DNA: TGTGCCAGCAGTACCAGGGGACAATTGAACACTGAAGCTTTCTTT
V: TRBV30; size: once; D: TRBD2; J: TRBJ2-3; CDR3: CAWSGVAGSSTDTQYF; DNA: TGTGCCTGGAGTGGTGTAGCGGGATCTTCCACAGATACGCAGTATTTT
V: TRBV9; size: NA; D: NA; J: TRBJ1-2; CDR3: CASSIGPGIDYGYTF; DNA: TGTGCCAGCAGCATAGGCCCGGGGATAGACTATGGCTACACCTTC
V: TRBV5-1; size: few; D: NA; J: TRBJ2-2; CDR3: CASSLAEANTGELFF; DNA: TGCGCCAGCAGCTTGGCCGAGGCTAACACCGGGGAGCTGTTTTTT